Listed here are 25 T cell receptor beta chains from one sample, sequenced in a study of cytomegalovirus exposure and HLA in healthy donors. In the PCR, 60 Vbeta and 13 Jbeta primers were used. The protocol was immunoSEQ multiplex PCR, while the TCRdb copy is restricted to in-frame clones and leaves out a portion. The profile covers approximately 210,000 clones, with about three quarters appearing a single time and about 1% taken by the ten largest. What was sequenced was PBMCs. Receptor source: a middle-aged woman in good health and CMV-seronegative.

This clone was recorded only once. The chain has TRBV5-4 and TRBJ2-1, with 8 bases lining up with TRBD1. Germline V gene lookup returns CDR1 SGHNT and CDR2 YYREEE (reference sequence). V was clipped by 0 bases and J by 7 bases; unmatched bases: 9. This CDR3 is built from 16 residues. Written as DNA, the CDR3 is TGTGCCAGCAGCTTGGCCCGAGGACAGGGTAGGAATGAGCAGTTCTTC. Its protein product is CASSLARGQGRNEQFF.

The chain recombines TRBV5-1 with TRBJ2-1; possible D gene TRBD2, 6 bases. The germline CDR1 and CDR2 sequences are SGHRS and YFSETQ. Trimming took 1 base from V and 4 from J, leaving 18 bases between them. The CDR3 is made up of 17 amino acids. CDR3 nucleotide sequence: TGCGCCAGCAGCTTGTTAGGGACTTCTCGCGGGTACAATGAGCAGTTCTTC. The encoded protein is CASSLLGTSRGYNEQFF.

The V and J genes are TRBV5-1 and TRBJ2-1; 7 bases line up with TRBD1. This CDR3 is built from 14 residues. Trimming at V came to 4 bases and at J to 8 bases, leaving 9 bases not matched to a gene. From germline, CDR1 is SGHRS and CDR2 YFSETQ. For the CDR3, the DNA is TGCGCCAGCAGCCCCTCAATTCAGGGGGATGAGCAGTTCTTC. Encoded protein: CASSPSIQGDEQFF.

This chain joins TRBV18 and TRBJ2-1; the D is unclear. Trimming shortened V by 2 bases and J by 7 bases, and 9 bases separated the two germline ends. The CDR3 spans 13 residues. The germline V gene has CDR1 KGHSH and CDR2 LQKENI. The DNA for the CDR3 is TGTGCCAGCTCACCAAAAGAAGAGAATGAGCAGTTCTTC. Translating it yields CASSPKEENEQFF.

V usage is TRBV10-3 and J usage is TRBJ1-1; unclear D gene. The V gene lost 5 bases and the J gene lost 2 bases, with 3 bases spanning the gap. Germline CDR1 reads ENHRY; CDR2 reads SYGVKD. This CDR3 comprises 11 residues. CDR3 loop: CAISTNTEAFF. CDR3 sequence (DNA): TGTGCCATCAGTACTAACACTGAAGCTTTCTTT.

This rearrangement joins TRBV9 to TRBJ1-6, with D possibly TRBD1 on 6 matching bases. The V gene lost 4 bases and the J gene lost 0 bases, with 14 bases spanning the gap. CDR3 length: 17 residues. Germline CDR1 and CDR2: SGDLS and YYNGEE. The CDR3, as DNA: TGTGCCAGCAGCCCAACACAGGGAAGCTCCTATAATTCACCCCTCCACTTT. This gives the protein CASSPTQGSSYNSPLHF.

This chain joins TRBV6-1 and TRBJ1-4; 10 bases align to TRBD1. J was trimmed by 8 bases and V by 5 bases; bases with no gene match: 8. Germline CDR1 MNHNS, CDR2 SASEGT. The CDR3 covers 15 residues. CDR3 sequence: CASSPDRGRGEKLFF. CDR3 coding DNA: TGTGCCAGCAGTCCTGACAGGGGGCGAGGAGAAAAACTGTTTTTT.

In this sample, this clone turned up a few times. The CDR3 is CAWSVLAYEQYF. As DNA, the CDR3 is TGTGCCTGGAGTGTACTGGCCTACGAGCAGTACTTC. The J gene is TRBJ2-7, the V gene TRBV30; no clear D. V gave up 0 bases and J gave up 2 bases, with 5 bases separating them. CDR1 is GTSNPN and CDR2 is SVGIG in the germline V gene (reference sequence). The CDR3 spans 12 residues.

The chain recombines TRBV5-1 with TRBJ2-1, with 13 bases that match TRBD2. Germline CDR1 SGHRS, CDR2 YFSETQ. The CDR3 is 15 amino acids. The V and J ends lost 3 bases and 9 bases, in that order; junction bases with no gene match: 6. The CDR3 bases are TGCGCCAGCAGCTCGATGGGACTAGCGGGAAGTGAGCAGTTCTTC. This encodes CASSSMGLAGSEQFF. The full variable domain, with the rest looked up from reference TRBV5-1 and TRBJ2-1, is KAGVTQTPRYLIKTRGQQVTLSCSPISGHRSVSWYQQTPGQGLQFLFEYFSETQRNKGNFPGRFSGRQFSNSRSEMNVSTLELGDSALYLCASSSMGLAGSEQFFGPGTRLTVL.

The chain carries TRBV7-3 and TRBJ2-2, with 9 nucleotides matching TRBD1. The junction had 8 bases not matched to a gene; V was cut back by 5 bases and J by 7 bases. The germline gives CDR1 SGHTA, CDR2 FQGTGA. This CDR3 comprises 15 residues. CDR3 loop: CASSLGGQGGGELFF. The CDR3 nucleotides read TGTGCCAGCAGCCTCGGGGGACAGGGTGGCGGGGAGCTGTTTTTT.

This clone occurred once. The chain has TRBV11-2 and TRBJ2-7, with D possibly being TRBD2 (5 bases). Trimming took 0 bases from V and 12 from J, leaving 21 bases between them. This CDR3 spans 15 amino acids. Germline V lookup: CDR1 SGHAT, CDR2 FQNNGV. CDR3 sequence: CASSLEPLVSERRYF. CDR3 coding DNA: TGTGCCAGCAGCTTAGAGCCCCTCGTTAGCGAAAGGAGGTACTTC.

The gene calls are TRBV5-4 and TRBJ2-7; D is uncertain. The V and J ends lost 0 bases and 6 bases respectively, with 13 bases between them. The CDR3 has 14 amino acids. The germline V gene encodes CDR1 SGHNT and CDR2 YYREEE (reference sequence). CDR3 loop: CASSLGLENREQYF. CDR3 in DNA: TGTGCCAGCAGCTTGGGGCTGGAGAACCGCGAGCAGTACTTC.

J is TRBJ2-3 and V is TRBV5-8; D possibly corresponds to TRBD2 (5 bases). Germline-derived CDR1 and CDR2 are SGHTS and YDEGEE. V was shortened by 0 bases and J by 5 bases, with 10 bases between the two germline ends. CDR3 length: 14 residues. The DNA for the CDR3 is TGTGCCAGCAGCTTGGACCGCCGGGGAGATACGCAGTATTTT. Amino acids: CASSLDRRGDTQYF.

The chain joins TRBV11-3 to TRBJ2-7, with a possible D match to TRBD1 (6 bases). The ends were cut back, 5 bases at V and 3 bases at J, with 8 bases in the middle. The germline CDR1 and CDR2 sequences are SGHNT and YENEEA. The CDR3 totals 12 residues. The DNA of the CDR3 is TGTGCCAGCAGCCACAGGGTCTACGAGCAGTACTTC. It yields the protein CASSHRVYEQYF. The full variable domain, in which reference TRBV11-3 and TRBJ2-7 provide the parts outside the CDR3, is EAGVVQSPRYKIIEKKQPVAFWCNPISGHNTLYWYLQNLGQGPELLIRYENEEAVDDSQLPKDRFSAERLKGVDSTLKIQPAELGDSAVYLCASSHRVYEQYFGPGTRLTVT.

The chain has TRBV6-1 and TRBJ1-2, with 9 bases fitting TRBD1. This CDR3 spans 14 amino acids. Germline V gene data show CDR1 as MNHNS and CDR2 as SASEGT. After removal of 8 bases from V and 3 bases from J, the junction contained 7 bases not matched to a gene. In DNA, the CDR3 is TGTGCCAGCCGTCGGGACAGGGACTACTATGGCTACACCTTC. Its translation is CASRRDRDYYGYTF.

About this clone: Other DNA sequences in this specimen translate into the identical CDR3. DNA for the CDR3: TGTGCCAGCAGATGGGACTCCGAACCAAAGTTCTTC. Its translation is CASRWDSEPKFF. V gene TRBV21-1 combines with J gene TRBJ2-1; the table's D gene call, TRBD2, was not cross checked with the DNA. TRBV21-1 is a pseudogene segment. This CDR3 has 12 residues.

The CDR3 region is CASSDQGASSYEQYF. In DNA, the CDR3 is TGTGCCAGCAGTGACCAGGGGGCAAGCTCCTACGAGCAGTACTTC. J is TRBJ2-7 and V is TRBV2; TRBD1 matches at 8 bases. V gave up 3 bases and J gave up 0 bases; unmatched junction bases: 4. CDR3 length: 15 residues. The germline V gene has CDR1 SNHLY and CDR2 FYNNEI.

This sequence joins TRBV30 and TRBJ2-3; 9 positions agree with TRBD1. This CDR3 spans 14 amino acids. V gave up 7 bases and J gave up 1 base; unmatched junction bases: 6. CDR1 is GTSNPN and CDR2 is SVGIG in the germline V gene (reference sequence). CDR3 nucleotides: TGTGCCTTAAACAGGGGGCCTGGCACAGATACGCAGTATTTT. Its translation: CALNRGPGTDTQYF.

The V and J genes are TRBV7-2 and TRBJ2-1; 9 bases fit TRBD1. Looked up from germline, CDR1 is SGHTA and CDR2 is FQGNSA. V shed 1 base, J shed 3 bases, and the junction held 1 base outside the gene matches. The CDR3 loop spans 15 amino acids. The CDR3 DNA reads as TGTGCCAGCAGCTTAGAGGGACAGGGCTACAATGAGCAGTTCTTC. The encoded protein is CASSLEGQGYNEQFF.

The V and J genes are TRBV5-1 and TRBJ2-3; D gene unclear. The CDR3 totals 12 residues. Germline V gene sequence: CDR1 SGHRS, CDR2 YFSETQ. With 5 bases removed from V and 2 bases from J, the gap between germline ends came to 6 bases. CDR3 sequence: CASSTTTDTQYF. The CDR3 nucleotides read TGCGCCAGCAGTACTACCACAGATACGCAGTATTTT. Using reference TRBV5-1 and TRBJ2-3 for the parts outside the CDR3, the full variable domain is KAGVTQTPRYLIKTRGQQVTLSCSPISGHRSVSWYQQTPGQGLQFLFEYFSETQRNKGNFPGRFSGRQFSNSRSEMNVSTLELGDSALYLCASSTTTDTQYFGPGTRLTVL.

CDR3 in DNA: TGCGCCAGCAGCCCCCTCCGGGGGGAGGCATACAATGAGCAGTTCTTC. Residues: CASSPLRGEAYNEQFF. The rearrangement links TRBV4-3 to TRBJ2-1; 7 nucleotides agree with TRBD2. There are 16 residues in the CDR3. V was clipped by 4 bases and J by 4 bases; unmatched bases: 10. Germline V CDR1 and CDR2: LGHNA, YSLEER.

This CDR3 is CASSLNSAGESQYF. The CDR3 DNA reads as TGTGCCAGCAGCTTAAACTCCGCTGGGGAGTCGCAGTATTTT. The chain links TRBV7-2 to TRBJ2-3; perhaps TRBD2 as D (5 bases). Per the germline V gene, CDR1 is SGHTA and CDR2 is FQGNSA. The V and J ends lost 2 bases and 10 bases respectively, with 16 bases between them. CDR3 length: 14 amino acids.

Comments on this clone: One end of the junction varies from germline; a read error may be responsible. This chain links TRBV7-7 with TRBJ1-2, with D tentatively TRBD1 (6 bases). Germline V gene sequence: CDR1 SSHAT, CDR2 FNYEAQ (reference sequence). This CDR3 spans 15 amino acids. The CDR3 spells CASSGGPDSGNGYTF. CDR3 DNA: TGTGCTAGCAGCGGGGGCCCAGACAGTGGCAATGGCTACACCTTC.

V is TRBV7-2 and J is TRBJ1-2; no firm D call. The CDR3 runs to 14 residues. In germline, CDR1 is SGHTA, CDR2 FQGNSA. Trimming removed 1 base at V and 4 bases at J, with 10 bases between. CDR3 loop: CASSLGVIGYGYTF. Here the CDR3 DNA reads TGTGCCAGCAGCTTAGGAGTTATTGGCTATGGCTACACCTTC.

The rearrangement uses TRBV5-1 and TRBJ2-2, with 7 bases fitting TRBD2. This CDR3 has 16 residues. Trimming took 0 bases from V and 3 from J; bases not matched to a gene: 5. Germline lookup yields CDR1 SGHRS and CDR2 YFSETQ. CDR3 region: CASSLATSTYTGELFF. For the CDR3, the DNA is TGCGCCAGCAGCTTGGCGACTAGCACCTACACCGGGGAGCTGTTTTTT.